These 19 T cell receptor beta chains were sequenced from one sample in a study of blood T cell repertoires in COVID-19. Measured with immunoSEQ multiplex PCR; TCRdb has only the in-frame clones, and not every one. The sample holds more than 150,000 clones, almost 85% seen once. Sequenced input: peripheral blood. The receptors stem from a man between 18 and 29 years old with active or convalescent COVID-19.

The V call is TRBV19, the J call TRBJ1-1; TRBD1 agrees at 9 bases. The CDR3 contains 13 residues. The V gene's germline CDR1 is LNHDA and CDR2 SQIVND (reference sequence). The junction had 10 bases not matched to a gene; V was cut back by 10 bases and J by 7 bases. The CDR3 here is CATQGASQIEAFF. The CDR3 nucleotides read TGTGCCACACAGGGGGCGTCCCAAATTGAAGCTTTCTTT.

J is TRBJ2-3 and V is TRBV5-1, with a tentative D call TRBD2 (6 bases). Trimming removed 1 base at V and 0 bases at J, with 12 bases between. Germline-derived CDR1 and CDR2 are SGHRS and YFSETQ. The CDR3 sequence is 16 residues long. The CDR3: CASSLLGGSSTDTQYF. In DNA, the CDR3 is TGCGCCAGCAGCTTGTTGGGGGGATCTAGCACAGATACGCAGTATTTT.

The chain links TRBV27 to TRBJ1-5; D unresolved. The CDR3 length is 13 residues. Germline-derived CDR1 and CDR2 are MNHEY and SMNVEV (reference sequence). Trimming took off 3 bases at V and 7 bases at J, with 10 bases between the two ends. CDR3 region: CASSFSHRQPQHF. The CDR3 nucleotides read TGTGCCAGCAGTTTTTCCCATCGGCAGCCCCAGCATTTT.

V gene TRBV11-1 combines with J gene TRBJ1-3; a weak D match, TRBD1 (5 bases). This CDR3 region has 15 residues. Trimming removed 5 bases from V and 4 bases from J, with 15 bases in between. Germline V CDR1 and CDR2: SGHAT, FQDESV (reference sequence). For the CDR3, the DNA is TGTGCCAGCAGCGACCGGCCGCGACAGGGAAACACCATATATTTT. It encodes CASSDRPRQGNTIYF.

The chain recombines TRBV18 with TRBJ1-6; weak D call: TRBD1 (5 bases). The V gene's germline CDR1 is KGHSH and CDR2 LQKENI. The CDR3 runs 16 residues. V gave up 4 bases and J gave up 0 bases, with 10 bases separating them. CDR3 sequence reads: CASSLDDSSYNSPLHF. In DNA, the CDR3 is TGTGCCAGCTCACTCGATGACAGCTCCTATAATTCACCCCTCCACTTT.

CDR3 bases: TGTGCAAGTCGCCCCGGGACTAGCGGGTGCCGTTCATTCGAGCAGTACTTC. Translation: CASRPGTSGCRSFEQYF. The rearrangement links TRBV12-2 to TRBJ2-7; the listed D gene, TRBD2, was not tested against the DNA. TRBV12-2 is a recognized pseudogene. The CDR3 is made up of 17 amino acids.

Only one count was recorded for this clone. V is TRBV7-6 and J is TRBJ2-6; TRBD1 matches 8 bases. This CDR3 has 13 amino acids. V trimming: 3 bases; J trimming: 13 bases; junction bases outside the gene matches: 5. The germline CDR1 and CDR2 sequences are SGHVS and FNYEAQ. The CDR3 protein is CASSFTGDRVLTF. The CDR3 nucleotides read TGTGCCAGCAGCTTTACCGGGGACAGGGTCCTGACTTTC.

This rearrangement joins TRBV11-1 to TRBJ2-3; the D gene is possibly TRBD1 (6 bases). Germline values: CDR1 SGHAT, CDR2 FQDESV (reference sequence). This CDR3 comprises 16 residues. Deletions cut 5 bases from V and 1 base from J, with 16 bases between. The CDR3 protein is CASSNRDRQGTDTQYF. CDR3 DNA: TGTGCCAGCAGCAATAGGGACCGACAGGGCACAGATACGCAGTATTTT.

V usage is TRBV9 and J usage is TRBJ2-3, with D uncertain. V lost 5 bases and J lost 2, with 9 bases in between. Germline lookup yields CDR1 SGDLS and CDR2 YYNGEE. The CDR3 is 13 amino acids. The CDR3, as DNA: TGTGCCAGCAGTCTGGGCCACACAGATACGCAGTATTTT. Encoded protein: CASSLGHTDTQYF.

V gene TRBV15 combines with J gene TRBJ1-3; D unclear. Germline V gene lookup returns CDR1 LNHNV and CDR2 YYDKDF (reference sequence). Trimming shortened V by 0 bases and J by 0 bases, and 9 bases separated the two germline ends. CDR3 size: 16 residues. The CDR3 nucleotides read TGTGCCACCAGCAGAGAAGTACTTGGCTCTGGAAACACCATATATTTT. It encodes CATSREVLGSGNTIYF.

The rearrangement uses TRBV7-9 and TRBJ2-2; TRBD2 matches 8 bases. The junction had 2 bases not matched to a gene; V was cut back by 3 bases and J by 5 bases. Per the germline V gene, CDR1 is SEHNR and CDR2 is FQNEAQ (reference sequence). The CDR3 loop spans 14 amino acids. CDR3 nucleotides: TGTGCCAGCAGCTTTGGACTAGCTACCGGGGAGCTGTTTTTT. This sequence encodes CASSFGLATGELFF.

This clone was picked up one time. The rearrangement links TRBV5-1 to TRBJ2-3, with D perhaps matching TRBD1 (6 bases). The CDR3 length is 14 residues. V gave up 7 bases and J gave up 5 bases, with 17 bases separating them. The germline CDR1 and CDR2 sequences are SGHRS and YFSETQ. In DNA, the CDR3 is TGCGCCAGCGGACCCGACAGGTCCATAGATACGCAGTATTTT. Translating gives CASGPDRSIDTQYF.

The gene calls are TRBV19 and TRBJ1-2; unclear D gene. This CDR3 spans 12 amino acids. Trimming shortened V by 4 bases and J by 7 bases, and 10 bases separated the two germline ends. From germline, CDR1 is LNHDA and CDR2 SQIVND (reference sequence). The CDR3: CASSTPYGGYTF. CDR3 nucleotide sequence: TGTGCCAGTAGTACTCCCTACGGTGGCTACACCTTC.

The chain carries TRBV7-9 and TRBJ2-7; tentative D call: TRBD1 (6 bases). V was cut by 2 bases and J by 0 bases, with 14 bases left in between. Germline V gene sequence: CDR1 SEHNR, CDR2 FQNEAQ (reference sequence). This CDR3 has 16 residues. The CDR3 coding sequence is TGTGCCAGCAGCTTATTAGGTCAGGGGTTCTCCTACGAGCAGTACTTC. Amino acid sequence: CASSLLGQGFSYEQYF.

This rearrangement joins TRBV6-5 to TRBJ2-7; D is perhaps TRBD1 (6 bases). Looked up from germline, CDR1 is MNHEY and CDR2 is SVGAGI. The CDR3 is made up of 14 amino acids. V was cut by 6 bases and J by 4 bases, with 16 bases left in between. CDR3 sequence (DNA): TGTGCCAGCAGCGCAGGGACGGGACAATACGAGCAGTACTTC. Translating gives CASSAGTGQYEQYF.

The rearrangement uses TRBV28 and TRBJ1-6, with TRBD1 as a possible D gene (6 bases). The CDR3 length is 14 residues. Germline-derived CDR1 and CDR2 are MDHEN and SYDVKM. V lost 7 bases, J lost 10 bases, and 17 bases lay in between. The CDR3 nucleotides read TGTGCCAGCACCCCATCAACAGGGCCCTCACCCCTCCACTTT. This gives the protein CASTPSTGPSPLHF. The entire variable domain, with the rest obtained from reference TRBV28 and TRBJ1-6, is as follows: DVKVTQSSRYLVKRTGEKVFLECVQDMDHENMFWYRQDPGLGLRLIYFSYDVKMKEKGDIPEGYSVSREKKERFSLILESASTNQTSMYLCASTPSTGPSPLHFGNGTRLTVT.

The rearrangement uses TRBV7-2 and TRBJ1-5; D remains ambiguous. The CDR3 consists of 16 residues. V was clipped by 1 base and J by 0 bases, with 10 bases between them. The germline V gene has CDR1 SGHTA and CDR2 FQGNSA. CDR3 loop: CASSLEEGYSNQPQHF. CDR3 nucleotides: TGTGCCAGCAGCTTAGAAGAGGGATATAGCAATCAGCCCCAGCATTTT.

The chain combines TRBV7-3 with TRBJ2-2, with TRBD2 identical over 9 bases. Germline V lookup: CDR1 SGHTA, CDR2 FQGTGA. The CDR3 has 15 residues. Losses at the gene ends were 5 bases for V and 6 bases for J; bases not matched to a gene: 7. The CDR3 nucleotides read TGTGCCAGCAGCCGGGCGGGAGGGCCTGCCGGGGAGCTGTTTTTT. Residues: CASSRAGGPAGELFF.

This rearrangement joins TRBV19 to TRBJ1-2, with 8 bases that match TRBD1. CDR3 length: 14 residues. J lost 8 bases, V lost 8 bases, and 13 bases had no gene match. CDR1 is LNHDA, CDR2 SQIVND, per germline (reference sequence). DNA of the CDR3: TGTGCCAGTGAAATTACAGGGGGTACTGGAGGCTACACCTTC. Its protein is CASEITGGTGGYTF.